One and the same sample provided the 14 T cell receptor beta chains below, sequenced in a study of control samples from healthy donors and cancer patients. Sequenced by immunoSEQ multiplex PCR; TCRdb stores in-frame clones only, minus some. The sample has under 150,000 clones; 89% are singletons. Material: PBMCs. The source of these receptors is a man in his fifties or sixties with head and neck cancer.

The table lists this clone with a count of one. The chain joins TRBV12-3 or TRBV12-4 to TRBJ2-7, with 7 positions matching TRBD2. With 5 bases clipped from V and 7 bases from J, the junction kept 8 bases outside the gene matches. The CDR3 runs to 13 residues. DNA of the CDR3: TGTGCCAGCAGTCCCGCGGGGGTGGGAGAGCAGTACTTC. Translating it yields CASSPAGVGEQYF.

The chain combines TRBV5-6 with TRBJ1-1; possible D gene TRBD1, 5 bases. CDR3 length equals 13 residues. Germline V lookup: CDR1 SGHDT, CDR2 YYEEEE. The V end lost 2 bases, the J end lost 3 bases, and 8 bases lay between the germline ends. The CDR3 coding sequence is TGTGCCAGCAGCTTTGGGGGGGACACTGAAGCTTTCTTT. Translation gives CASSFGGDTEAFF.

The gene calls are TRBV29-1 and TRBJ2-1; D is perhaps TRBD2 (5 bases). The germline V gene has CDR1 SQVTM and CDR2 ANQGSEA. Trimming pared 2 bases from V and 2 bases from J, leaving 16 bases between. This CDR3 has 16 amino acids. As DNA, the CDR3 is TGCAGCGTTGAAAGAATGGACTTACTCCCCTACAATGAGCAGTTCTTC. Its protein is CSVERMDLLPYNEQFF.

The V call is TRBV7-9, the J call TRBJ1-6; D possibly corresponds to TRBD1 (6 bases). Trimming shortened V by 5 bases and J by 8 bases, and 13 bases separated the two germline ends. Looked up from germline, CDR1 is SEHNR and CDR2 is FQNEAQ (reference sequence). This CDR3 is 14 amino acids long. This CDR3 is CASSTADRYSPLHF. CDR3 DNA sequence: TGTGCCAGCAGCACCGCGGACAGATATTCACCCCTCCACTTT.

The gene calls are TRBV18 and TRBJ2-7; 8 nucleotides align to TRBD1. There are 14 residues in the CDR3. Germline trimming cut 3 bases from V and 3 bases from J; bases unmatched to any gene: 4. CDR1 is KGHSH and CDR2 is LQKENI in the germline V gene. The CDR3 is CASSPGQVYYEQYF. CDR3 DNA: TGTGCCAGCTCACCGGGACAGGTGTACTACGAGCAGTACTTC. The full variable domain, its missing parts supplied by reference TRBV18 and TRBJ2-7, is NAGVMQNPRHLVRRRGQEARLRCSPMKGHSHVYWYRQLPEEGLKFMVYLQKENIIDESGMPKERFSAEFPKEGPSILRIQQVVRGDSAAYFCASSPGQVYYEQYFGPGTRLTVT.

The V gene is TRBV11-2, the J gene TRBJ2-1; D ambiguous. The CDR3 totals 12 residues. V lost 2 bases to trimming and J lost 10 bases, with 9 bases between them. Germline V CDR1 and CDR2: SGHAT, FQNNGV. DNA for the CDR3: TGTGCCAGCAGCTTACGAGCAGGCGAGCAGTTCTTC. Translating gives CASSLRAGEQFF. The full variable domain, its missing parts supplied by reference TRBV11-2 and TRBJ2-1, is EAGVAQSPRYKIIEKRQSVAFWCNPISGHATLYWYQQILGQGPKLLIQFQNNGVVDDSQLPKDRFSAERLKGVDSTLKIQPAKLEDSAVYLCASSLRAGEQFFGPGTRLTVL.

V is TRBV27 and J is TRBJ2-2; D ambiguous. The CDR3 runs to 12 residues. Germline CDR1 is MNHEY and CDR2 is SMNVEV (reference sequence). V shed 10 bases and J shed 6 bases, with 12 bases lying between them. In DNA, the CDR3 is TGTGCCACGAGATGGTACTCCGGGGAGCTGTTTTTT. It is translated as CATRWYSGELFF.

The chain has TRBV2 and TRBJ1-5; D ambiguous. The germline V gene has CDR1 SNHLY and CDR2 FYNNEI. The CDR3 is 14 amino acids. V gave up 5 bases and J gave up 6 bases, with 14 bases separating them. Here the CDR3 reads CASSSGRVSQPQHF. The CDR3 region has the DNA TGTGCCAGCAGTTCCGGGAGGGTGAGTCAGCCCCAGCATTTT.

The rearrangement uses TRBV20-1 and TRBJ2-2; 10 positions match TRBD1. V was pared by 7 bases and J by 4 bases, with 18 bases of the junction left unmatched. This CDR3 is 18 amino acids long. CDR1 is DFQATT, CDR2 SNEGSKA, per germline (reference sequence). Here the CDR3 reads CSGSSPLGGTGVTGELFF. In DNA, the CDR3 is TGCAGTGGTAGTTCCCCTCTAGGAGGGACAGGGGTCACCGGGGAGCTGTTTTTT.

The J gene is TRBJ1-5, the V gene TRBV6-1; D is unresolved. Germline V gene data show CDR1 as MNHNS and CDR2 as SASEGT. This CDR3 spans 17 amino acids. V was cut by 3 bases and J by 0 bases, with 15 bases left in between. CDR3 in amino acids: CASSEFPPVDSNQPQHF. Here the CDR3 DNA reads TGTGCCAGCAGTGAGTTCCCGCCGGTTGATAGCAATCAGCCCCAGCATTTT.

V usage is TRBV11-3 and J usage is TRBJ1-6, with D uncertain. CDR3 size: 13 residues. Germline values: CDR1 SGHNT, CDR2 YENEEA. V lost 5 bases and J lost 9, with 11 bases in between. CDR3: CASSQTEASPLHF. The CDR3 DNA sequence: TGTGCCAGCAGCCAGACCGAAGCTTCACCCCTCCACTTT.

The rearrangement links TRBV5-8 to TRBJ1-5; D call uncertain. Germline CDR1 and CDR2: SGHTS and YDEGEE. The V end lost 4 bases, the J end lost 4 bases, and 12 bases lay between the germline ends. This CDR3 has 14 residues. Written as DNA, the CDR3 is TGTGCCAGCAGCGTTGAGCAGTTAAATCAGCCCCAGCATTTT. Amino acids: CASSVEQLNQPQHF.

The chain employs TRBV27 and TRBJ1-4; 7 nucleotides align to TRBD1. The CDR3 totals 15 residues. V dropped 8 bases and J dropped 4; count of bases not matched to a gene: 10. The V gene's germline CDR1 is MNHEY and CDR2 SMNVEV (reference sequence). The CDR3 nucleotides read TGTGCCAGCTCAGGTCCGGGACAGTTTAATGAAAAACTGTTTTTT. Translated: CASSGPGQFNEKLFF.

V usage is TRBV28 and J usage is TRBJ2-7; D tentatively reads TRBD1 or TRBD2 (5 bases each). Germline CDR1 reads MDHEN; CDR2 reads SYDVKM. V was cut by 4 bases and J by 6 bases, with 19 bases left in between. The CDR3 runs 15 residues. The CDR3 nucleotides are TGTGCCAGCAGTTGGACCGGGACCACTTTTCTCGAGCAGTACTTC. It translates to CASSWTGTTFLEQYF.